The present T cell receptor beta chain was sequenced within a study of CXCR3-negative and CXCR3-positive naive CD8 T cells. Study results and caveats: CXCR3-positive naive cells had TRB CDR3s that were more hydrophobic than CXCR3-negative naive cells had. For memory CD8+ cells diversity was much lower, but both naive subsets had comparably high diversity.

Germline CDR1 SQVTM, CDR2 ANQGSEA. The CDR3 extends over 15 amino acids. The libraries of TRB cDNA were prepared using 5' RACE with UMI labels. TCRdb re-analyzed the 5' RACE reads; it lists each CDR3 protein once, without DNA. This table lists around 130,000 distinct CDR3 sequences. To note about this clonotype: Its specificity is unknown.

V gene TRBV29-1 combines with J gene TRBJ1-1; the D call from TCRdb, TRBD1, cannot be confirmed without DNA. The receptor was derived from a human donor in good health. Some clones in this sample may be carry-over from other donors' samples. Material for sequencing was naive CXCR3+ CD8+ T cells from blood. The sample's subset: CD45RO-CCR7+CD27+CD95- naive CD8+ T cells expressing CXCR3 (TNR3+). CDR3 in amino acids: CSVEILGQGDTEAFF.